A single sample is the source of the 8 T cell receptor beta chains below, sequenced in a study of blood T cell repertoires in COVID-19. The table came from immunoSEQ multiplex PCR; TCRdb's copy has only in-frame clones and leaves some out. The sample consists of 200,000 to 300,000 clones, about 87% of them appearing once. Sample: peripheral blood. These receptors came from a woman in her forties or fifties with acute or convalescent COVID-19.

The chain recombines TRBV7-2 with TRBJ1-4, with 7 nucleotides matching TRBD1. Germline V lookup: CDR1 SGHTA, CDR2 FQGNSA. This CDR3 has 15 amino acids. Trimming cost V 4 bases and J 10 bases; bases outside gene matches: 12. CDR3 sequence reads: CASSSQGGAGGKLFF. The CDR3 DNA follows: TGTGCCAGCAGCTCCCAAGGGGGCGCGGGAGGAAAACTGTTTTTT.

The CDR3: CASRDRVQETQYF. The DNA for the CDR3 is TGTGCCAGTAGAGACAGGGTCCAAGAGACCCAGTACTTC. The V and J genes are TRBV19 and TRBJ2-5; TRBD1 agrees at 7 bases. The CDR3 consists of 13 residues. Germline V gene sequence: CDR1 LNHDA, CDR2 SQIVND (reference sequence). J gave up 1 base and V 6 bases, and 2 bases lay outside the gene matches.

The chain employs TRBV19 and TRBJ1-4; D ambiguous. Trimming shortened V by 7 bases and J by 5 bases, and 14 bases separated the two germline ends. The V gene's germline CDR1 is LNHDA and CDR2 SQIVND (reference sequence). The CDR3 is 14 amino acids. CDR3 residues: CASTYGLGNEKLFF. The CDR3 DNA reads TGTGCCAGTACTTACGGGTTAGGCAATGAAAAACTGTTTTTT.

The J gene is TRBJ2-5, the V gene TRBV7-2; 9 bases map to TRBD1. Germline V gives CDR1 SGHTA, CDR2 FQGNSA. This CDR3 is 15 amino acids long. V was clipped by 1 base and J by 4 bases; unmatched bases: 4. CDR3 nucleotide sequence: TGTGCCAGCAGCTTAGTGGGACAGGGTAGAGAGACCCAGTACTTC. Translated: CASSLVGQGRETQYF. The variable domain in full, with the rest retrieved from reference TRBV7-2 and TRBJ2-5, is GAGVSQSPSNKVTEKGKDVELRCDPISGHTALYWYRQSLGQGLEFLIYFQGNSAPDKSGLPSDRFSAERTGGSVSTLTIQRTQQEDSAVYLCASSLVGQGRETQYFGPGTRLLVL.

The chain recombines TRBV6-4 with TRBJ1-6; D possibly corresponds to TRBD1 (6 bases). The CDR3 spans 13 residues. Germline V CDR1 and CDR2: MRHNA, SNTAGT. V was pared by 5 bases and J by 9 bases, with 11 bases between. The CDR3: CASSSTGTSPLHF. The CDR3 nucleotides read TGTGCCAGCAGTTCAACAGGGACTTCACCCCTCCACTTT.

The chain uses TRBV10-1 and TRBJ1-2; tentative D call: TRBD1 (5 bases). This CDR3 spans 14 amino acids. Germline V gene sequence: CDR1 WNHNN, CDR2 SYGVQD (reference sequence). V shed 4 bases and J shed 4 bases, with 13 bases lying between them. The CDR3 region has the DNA TGCGCCAGCAGTGGGGGCACGACAATCTATGGCTACACCTTC. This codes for CASSGGTTIYGYTF.

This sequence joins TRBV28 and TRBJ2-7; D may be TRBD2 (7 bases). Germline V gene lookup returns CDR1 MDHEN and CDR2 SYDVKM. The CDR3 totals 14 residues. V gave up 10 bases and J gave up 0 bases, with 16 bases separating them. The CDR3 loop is CATAMGGLSYEQYF. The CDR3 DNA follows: TGTGCCACCGCAATGGGGGGGCTCTCCTACGAGCAGTACTTC.

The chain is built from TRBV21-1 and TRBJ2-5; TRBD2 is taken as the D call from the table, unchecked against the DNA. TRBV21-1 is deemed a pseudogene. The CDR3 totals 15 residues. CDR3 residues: CASSKQVPGQETQYF. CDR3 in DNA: TGTGCCAGCAGCAAACAAGTTCCGGGGCAAGAGACCCAGTACTTC.